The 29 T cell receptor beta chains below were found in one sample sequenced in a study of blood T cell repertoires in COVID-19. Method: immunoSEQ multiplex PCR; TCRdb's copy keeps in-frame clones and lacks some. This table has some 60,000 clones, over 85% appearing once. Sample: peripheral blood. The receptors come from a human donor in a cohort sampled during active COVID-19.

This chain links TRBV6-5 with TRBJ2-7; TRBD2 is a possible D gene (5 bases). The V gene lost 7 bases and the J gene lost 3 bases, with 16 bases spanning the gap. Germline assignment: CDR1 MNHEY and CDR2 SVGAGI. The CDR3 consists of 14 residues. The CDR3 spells CASKRDREYYEQYF. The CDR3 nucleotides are TGTGCCAGCAAGAGGGATCGGGAATACTACGAGCAGTACTTC.

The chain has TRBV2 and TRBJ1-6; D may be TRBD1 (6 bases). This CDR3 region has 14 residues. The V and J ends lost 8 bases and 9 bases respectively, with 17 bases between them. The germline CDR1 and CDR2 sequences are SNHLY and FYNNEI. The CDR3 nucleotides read TGTGCCAGCGGCCTGGGGGGGCCAAGTTCACCCCTCCACTTT. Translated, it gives CASGLGGPSSPLHF.

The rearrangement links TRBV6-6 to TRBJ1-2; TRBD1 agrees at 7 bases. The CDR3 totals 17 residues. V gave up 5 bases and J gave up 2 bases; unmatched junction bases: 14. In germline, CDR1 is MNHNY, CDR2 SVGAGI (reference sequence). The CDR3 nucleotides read TGTGCCAGCAGTCCCTCGGGTGGACAGGTATCAAACTATGGCTACACCTTC. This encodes CASSPSGGQVSNYGYTF.

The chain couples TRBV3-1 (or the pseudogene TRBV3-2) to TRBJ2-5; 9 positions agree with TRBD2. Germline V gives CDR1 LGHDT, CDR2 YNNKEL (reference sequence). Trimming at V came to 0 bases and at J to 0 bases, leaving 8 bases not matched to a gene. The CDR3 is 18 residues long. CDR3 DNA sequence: TGTGCCAGCAGCCAAGACCTTCCTAGCGGGGCAAACCAAGAGACCCAGTACTTC. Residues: CASSQDLPSGANQETQYF.

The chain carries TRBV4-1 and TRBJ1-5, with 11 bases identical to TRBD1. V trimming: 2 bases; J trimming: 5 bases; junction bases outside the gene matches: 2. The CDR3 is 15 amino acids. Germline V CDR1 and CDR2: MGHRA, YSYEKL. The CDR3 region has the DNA TGCGCCAGCAGCCAACTGGGACAGGGGGATCAGCCCCAGCATTTT. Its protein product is CASSQLGQGDQPQHF.

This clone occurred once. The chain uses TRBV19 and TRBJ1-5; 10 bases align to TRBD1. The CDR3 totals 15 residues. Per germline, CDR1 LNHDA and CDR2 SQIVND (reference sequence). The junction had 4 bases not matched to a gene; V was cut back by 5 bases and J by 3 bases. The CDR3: CASSSGTGANQPQHF. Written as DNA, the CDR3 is TGTGCCAGTAGTTCCGGGACAGGGGCCAATCAGCCCCAGCATTTT.

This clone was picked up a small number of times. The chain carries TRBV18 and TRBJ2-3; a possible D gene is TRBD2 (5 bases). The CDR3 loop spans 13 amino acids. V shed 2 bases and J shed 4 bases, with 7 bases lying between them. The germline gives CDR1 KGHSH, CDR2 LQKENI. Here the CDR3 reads CASSPSSPDTQYF. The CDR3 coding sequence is TGTGCCAGCTCACCATCTAGCCCAGATACGCAGTATTTT.

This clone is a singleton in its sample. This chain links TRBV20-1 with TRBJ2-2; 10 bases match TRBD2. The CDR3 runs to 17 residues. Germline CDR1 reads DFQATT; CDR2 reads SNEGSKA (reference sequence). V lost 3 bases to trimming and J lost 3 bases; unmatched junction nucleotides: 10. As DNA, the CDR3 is TGCAGTGCTAGTGGCTCTAGCGGGGGACAGTACACCGGGGAGCTGTTTTTT. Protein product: CSASGSSGGQYTGELFF.

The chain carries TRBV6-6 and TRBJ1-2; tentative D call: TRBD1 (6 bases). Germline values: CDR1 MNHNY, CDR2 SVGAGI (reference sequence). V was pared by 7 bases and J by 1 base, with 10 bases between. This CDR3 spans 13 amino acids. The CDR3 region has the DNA TGTGCCAGCACCAGGGGCGTTAACTATGGCTACACCTTC. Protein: CASTRGVNYGYTF.

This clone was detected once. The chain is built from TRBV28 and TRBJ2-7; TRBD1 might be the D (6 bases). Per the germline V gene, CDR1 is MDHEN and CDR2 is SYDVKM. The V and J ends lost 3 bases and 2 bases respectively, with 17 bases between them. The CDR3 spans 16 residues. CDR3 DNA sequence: TGTGCCAGCAGTTTCCAGGGGCCGACCGATACCTACGAGCAGTACTTC. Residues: CASSFQGPTDTYEQYF. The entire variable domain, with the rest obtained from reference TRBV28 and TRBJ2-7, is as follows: DVKVTQSSRYLVKRTGEKVFLECVQDMDHENMFWYRQDPGLGLRLIYFSYDVKMKEKGDIPEGYSVSREKKERFSLILESASTNQTSMYLCASSFQGPTDTYEQYFGPGTRLTVT.

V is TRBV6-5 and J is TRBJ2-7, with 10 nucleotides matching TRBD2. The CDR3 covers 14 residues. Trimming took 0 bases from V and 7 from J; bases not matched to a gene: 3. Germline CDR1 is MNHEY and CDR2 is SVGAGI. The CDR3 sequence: CASSYSGTSEEQYF. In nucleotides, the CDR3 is TGTGCCAGCAGTTACTCCGGGACTAGCGAAGAGCAGTACTTC.

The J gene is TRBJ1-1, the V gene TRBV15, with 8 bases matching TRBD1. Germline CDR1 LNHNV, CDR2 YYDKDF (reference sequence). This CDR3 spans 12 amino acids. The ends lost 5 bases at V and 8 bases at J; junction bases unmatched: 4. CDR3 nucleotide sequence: TGTGCCACCAGCGGACAGGGAGTAGAAGCTTTCTTT. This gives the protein CATSGQGVEAFF.

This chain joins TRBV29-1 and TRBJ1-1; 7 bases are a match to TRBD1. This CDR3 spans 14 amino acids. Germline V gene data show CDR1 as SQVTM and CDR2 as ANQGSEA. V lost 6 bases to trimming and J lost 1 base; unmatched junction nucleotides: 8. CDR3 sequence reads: CSVADRAGNTEAFF. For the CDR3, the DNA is TGCAGCGTAGCAGACAGGGCCGGGAACACTGAAGCTTTCTTT.

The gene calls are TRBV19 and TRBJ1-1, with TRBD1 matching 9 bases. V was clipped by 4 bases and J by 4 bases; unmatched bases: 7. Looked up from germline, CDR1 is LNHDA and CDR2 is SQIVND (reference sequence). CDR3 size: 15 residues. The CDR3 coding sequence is TGTGCCAGTAGTAAGGGACAGGGATGGATCACTGAAGCTTTCTTT. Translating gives CASSKGQGWITEAFF. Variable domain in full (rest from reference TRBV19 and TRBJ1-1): DGGITQSPKYLFRKEGQNVTLSCEQNLNHDAMYWYRQDPGQGLRLIYYSQIVNDFQKGDIAEGYSVSREKKESFPLTVTSAQKNPTAFYLCASSKGQGWITEAFFGQGTRLTVV.

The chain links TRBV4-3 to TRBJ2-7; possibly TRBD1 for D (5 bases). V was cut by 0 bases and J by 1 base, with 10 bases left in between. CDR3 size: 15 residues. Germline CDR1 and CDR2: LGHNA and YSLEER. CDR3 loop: CASSQEGVGSYEQYF. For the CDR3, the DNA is TGCGCCAGCAGCCAAGAAGGGGTCGGGTCCTACGAGCAGTACTTC.

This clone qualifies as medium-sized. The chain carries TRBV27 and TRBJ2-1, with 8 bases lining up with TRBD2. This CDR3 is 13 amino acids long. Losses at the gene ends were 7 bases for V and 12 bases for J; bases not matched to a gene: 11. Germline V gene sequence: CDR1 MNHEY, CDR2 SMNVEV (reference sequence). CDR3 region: CASTAGPGGGQFF. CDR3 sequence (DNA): TGTGCCAGCACGGCGGGGCCGGGAGGGGGGCAGTTCTTC.

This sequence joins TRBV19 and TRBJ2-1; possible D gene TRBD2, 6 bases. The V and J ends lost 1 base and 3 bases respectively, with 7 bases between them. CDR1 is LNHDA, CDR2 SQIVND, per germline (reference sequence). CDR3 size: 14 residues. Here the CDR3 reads CASSIGEVYNEQFF. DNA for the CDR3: TGTGCCAGTAGTATAGGGGAGGTCTACAATGAGCAGTTCTTC.

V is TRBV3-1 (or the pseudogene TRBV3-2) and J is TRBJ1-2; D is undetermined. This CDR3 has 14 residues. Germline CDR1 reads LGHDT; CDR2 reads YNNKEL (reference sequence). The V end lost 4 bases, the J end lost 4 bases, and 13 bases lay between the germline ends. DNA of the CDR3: TGTGCCAGCAGCCCGGGAGGTAGGCCCTATGGCTACACCTTC. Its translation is CASSPGGRPYGYTF.

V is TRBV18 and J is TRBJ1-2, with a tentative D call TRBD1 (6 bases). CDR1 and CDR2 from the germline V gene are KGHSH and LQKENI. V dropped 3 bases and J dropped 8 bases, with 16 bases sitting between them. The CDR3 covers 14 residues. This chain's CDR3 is CASSPSNAGEGYTF. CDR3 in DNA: TGTGCCAGCTCACCTTCAAACGCAGGGGAAGGCTACACCTTC. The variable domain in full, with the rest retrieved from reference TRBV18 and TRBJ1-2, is NAGVMQNPRHLVRRRGQEARLRCSPMKGHSHVYWYRQLPEEGLKFMVYLQKENIIDESGMPKERFSAEFPKEGPSILRIQQVVRGDSAAYFCASSPSNAGEGYTFGSGTRLTVV.

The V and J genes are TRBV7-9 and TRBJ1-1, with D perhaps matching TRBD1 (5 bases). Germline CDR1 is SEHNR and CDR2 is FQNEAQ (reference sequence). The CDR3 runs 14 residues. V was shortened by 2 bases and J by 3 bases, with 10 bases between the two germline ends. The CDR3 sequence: CASSLQGLDTEAFF. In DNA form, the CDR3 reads TGTGCCAGCAGCTTACAGGGTCTGGACACTGAAGCTTTCTTT.

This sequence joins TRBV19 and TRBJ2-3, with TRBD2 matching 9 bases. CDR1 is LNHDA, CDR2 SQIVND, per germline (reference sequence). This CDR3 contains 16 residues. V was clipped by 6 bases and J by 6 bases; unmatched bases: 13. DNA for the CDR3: TGTGCCAGTAGCCCTACAGCGGGAGGTGGGGCGGATACGCAGTATTTT. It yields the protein CASSPTAGGGADTQYF.

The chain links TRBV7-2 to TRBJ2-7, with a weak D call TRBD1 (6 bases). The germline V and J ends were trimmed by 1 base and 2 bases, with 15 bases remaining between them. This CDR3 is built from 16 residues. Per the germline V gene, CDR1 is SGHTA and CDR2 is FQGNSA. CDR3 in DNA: TGTGCCAGCAGCTTAGGGGGGACAACAATAGCCTACGAGCAGTACTTC. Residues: CASSLGGTTIAYEQYF.

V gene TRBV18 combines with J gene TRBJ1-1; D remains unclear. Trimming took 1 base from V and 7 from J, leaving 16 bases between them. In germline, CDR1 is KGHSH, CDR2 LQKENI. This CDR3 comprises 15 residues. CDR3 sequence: CASSPRLGGVGEAFF. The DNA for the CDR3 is TGTGCCAGCTCACCACGGCTGGGAGGAGTGGGTGAAGCTTTCTTT.

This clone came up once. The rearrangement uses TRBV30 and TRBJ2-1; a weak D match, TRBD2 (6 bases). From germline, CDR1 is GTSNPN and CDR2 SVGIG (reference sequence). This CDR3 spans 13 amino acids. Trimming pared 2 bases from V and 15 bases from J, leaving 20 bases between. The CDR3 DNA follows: TGTGCCTGGAGTACTGCCGTGGGGGGTGCACCGTTCTTC. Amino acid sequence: CAWSTAVGGAPFF.

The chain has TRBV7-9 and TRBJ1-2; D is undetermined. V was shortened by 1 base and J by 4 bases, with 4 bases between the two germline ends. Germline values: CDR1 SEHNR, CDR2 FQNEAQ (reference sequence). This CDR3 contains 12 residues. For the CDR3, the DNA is TGTGCCAGCAGCTTAGACAGCTATGGCTACACCTTC. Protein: CASSLDSYGYTF. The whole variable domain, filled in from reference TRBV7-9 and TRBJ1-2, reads DTGVSQNPRHKITKRGQNVTFRCDPISEHNRLYWYRQTLGQGPEFLTYFQNEAQLEKSRLLSDRFSAERPKGSFSTLEIQRTEQGDSAMYLCASSLDSYGYTFGSGTRLTVV.

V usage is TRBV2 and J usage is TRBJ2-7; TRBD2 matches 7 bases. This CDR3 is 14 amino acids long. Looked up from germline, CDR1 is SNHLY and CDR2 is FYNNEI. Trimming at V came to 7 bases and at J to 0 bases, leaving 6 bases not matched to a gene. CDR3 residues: CASISGTASYEQYF. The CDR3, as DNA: TGTGCCAGCATAAGCGGGACGGCCTCCTACGAGCAGTACTTC.

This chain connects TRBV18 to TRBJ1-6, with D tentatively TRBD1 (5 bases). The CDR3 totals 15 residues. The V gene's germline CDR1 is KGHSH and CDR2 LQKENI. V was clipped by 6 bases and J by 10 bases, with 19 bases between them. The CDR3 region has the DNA TGTGCCAGCTCCAGCCTGAACCTTTCAGGGTCACCCCTCCACTTT. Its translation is CASSSLNLSGSPLHF.

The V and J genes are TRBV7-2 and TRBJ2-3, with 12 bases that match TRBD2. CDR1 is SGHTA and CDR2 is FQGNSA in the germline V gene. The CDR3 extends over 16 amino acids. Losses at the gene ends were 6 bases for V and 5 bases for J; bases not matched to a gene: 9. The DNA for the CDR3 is TGTGCCAGCAGACCCCGGACTAGCGGGAAATTAGATACGCAGTATTTT. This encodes CASRPRTSGKLDTQYF.

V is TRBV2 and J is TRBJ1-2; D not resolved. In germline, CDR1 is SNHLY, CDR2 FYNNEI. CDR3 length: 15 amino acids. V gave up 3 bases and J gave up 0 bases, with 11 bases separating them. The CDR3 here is CASSEERGANYGYTF. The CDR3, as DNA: TGTGCCAGCAGTGAGGAACGGGGAGCTAACTATGGCTACACCTTC.